The 27 T cell receptor beta chains reported below all come from one sample, sequenced in a study of blood T cell repertoires in COVID-19. Assay: immunoSEQ multiplex PCR; the TCRdb copy retains only in-frame clones and omits some. The sample includes around 170,000 clones, about 88% of them seen just once. Sequencing was performed on peripheral blood. The receptor source for this set is a man in his sixties with acute or convalescent COVID-19.

J is TRBJ2-1 and V is TRBV5-4, with 12 nucleotides matching TRBD2. In germline, CDR1 is SGHNT, CDR2 YYREEE (reference sequence). J gave up 7 bases and V 3 bases, and 8 bases lay outside the gene matches. The CDR3 is 16 amino acids. As DNA, the CDR3 is TGTGCCAGCAGCTCTGGGGCTAGCGGGGGGGGAAATGAGCAGTTCTTC. This translates into CASSSGASGGGNEQFF. The entire variable domain, with the rest obtained from reference TRBV5-4 and TRBJ2-1, is as follows: ETGVTQSPTHLIKTRGQQVTLRCSSQSGHNTVSWYQQALGQGPQFIFQYYREEENGRGNFPPRFSGLQFPNYSSELNVNALELDDSALYLCASSSGASGGGNEQFFGPGTRLTVL.

V gene TRBV5-1 combines with J gene TRBJ2-6; TRBD1 matches at 9 bases. Germline CDR1 reads SGHRS; CDR2 reads YFSETQ. The V gene end was trimmed by 8 bases and the J gene end by 1 base; junction bases not matched to a gene: 7. CDR3 length: 16 residues. As DNA, the CDR3 is TGCGCCAGTACGAGGACAGGGGATTCTGGGGCCAACGTCCTGACTTTC. Protein sequence: CASTRTGDSGANVLTF.

This chain links TRBV29-1 with TRBJ1-3; 7 positions match TRBD1. The CDR3 covers 13 residues. V was clipped by 7 bases and J by 0 bases; unmatched bases: 3. In germline, CDR1 is SQVTM, CDR2 ANQGSEA. The CDR3 nucleotides are TGCAGCGGCAGGGACAGCTCTGGAAACACCATATATTTT. As protein: CSGRDSSGNTIYF.

CDR3 residues: CASGLVWDSNTGELFF. CDR3 coding DNA: TGTGCTAGTGGTTTGGTGTGGGACAGTAACACCGGGGAGCTGTTTTTT. V gene TRBV12-5 combines with J gene TRBJ2-2; 7 nucleotides agree with TRBD1. V was pared by 0 bases and J by 2 bases, with 3 bases of the junction left unmatched. The CDR3 spans 16 residues. CDR1 is LGHNT and CDR2 is FRNRAP in the germline V gene. The full variable domain, with the rest looked up from reference TRBV12-5 and TRBJ2-2, is DARVTQTPRHKVTEMGQEVTMRCQPILGHNTVFWYRQTMMQGLELLAYFRNRAPLDDSGMPKDRFSAEMPDATLATLKIQPSEPRDSAVYFCASGLVWDSNTGELFFGEGSRLTVL.

The V call is TRBV6-6, the J call TRBJ2-7; 10 nucleotides line up with TRBD1. Germline values: CDR1 MNHNY, CDR2 SVGAGI (reference sequence). The CDR3 runs to 15 residues. V shed 5 bases and J 0 bases; nucleotides not matched to a gene: 4. CDR3 coding DNA: TGTGCCAGCAGTAAGGGACAGGGGTTCTCCTACGAGCAGTACTTC. Translated: CASSKGQGFSYEQYF.

This chain joins TRBV6-5 and TRBJ1-5, with D perhaps matching TRBD1 (5 bases). CDR1 and CDR2 (germline): MNHEY, SVGAGI. V was shortened by 6 bases and J by 7 bases, with 16 bases between the two germline ends. The CDR3 runs 14 residues. The CDR3 spells CASSRTGPRQPQHF. The CDR3 nucleotides read TGTGCCAGCAGCCGCACAGGTCCACGGCAGCCCCAGCATTTT.

The chain uses TRBV12-3 or TRBV12-4 and TRBJ1-1; no reliable D call. The CDR3 is 12 residues long. Trimming cost V 6 bases and J 8 bases, with 13 bases left between them. The CDR3 bases are TGTGCCAGCAGGAAGCGGCAAGAGGAAGCTTTCTTT. Translated, it gives CASRKRQEEAFF.

This clone was detected a few times. The chain has TRBV14 and TRBJ1-2, with D unresolved. The CDR3 is made up of 12 amino acids. Germline V CDR1 and CDR2: SGHDN, FVKESK. V was clipped by 3 bases and J by 1 base, with 3 bases between them. The CDR3 bases are TGTGCCAGCAGCCATCTTAACTATGGCTACACCTTC. Its translation: CASSHLNYGYTF.

This chain's CDR3 is CAISESRGRVNTEAFF. The CDR3 DNA reads TGTGCCATCAGTGAGTCCCGGGGTCGAGTGAACACTGAAGCTTTCTTT. V usage is TRBV10-3 and J usage is TRBJ1-1; no definite D call. CDR3 size: 16 residues. The V and J ends lost 0 bases and 0 bases respectively, with 11 bases between them. Germline V gives CDR1 ENHRY, CDR2 SYGVKD.

The chain joins TRBV12-2 to TRBJ2-7; no check of the table's D call, TRBD1, against the DNA was made. TRBV12-2 is a recognized pseudogene. The CDR3 totals 18 residues. The CDR3 DNA is TGTGCAAGTCGCTTAGCTACACGAGGCGACAGGGACAACTACGAGCAGTACTTC. This translates into CASRLATRGDRDNYEQYF.

The V gene is TRBV5-1, the J gene TRBJ2-5, with D unclear. Germline V gives CDR1 SGHRS, CDR2 YFSETQ. The germline V and J ends were trimmed by 4 bases and 4 bases, with 17 bases remaining between them. This CDR3 has 15 residues. This chain's CDR3 is CASSTGSRGSETQYF. As DNA, the CDR3 is TGCGCCAGCAGCACTGGATCGAGAGGATCAGAGACCCAGTACTTC. Full variable domain (missing parts from reference TRBV5-1 and TRBJ2-5): KAGVTQTPRYLIKTRGQQVTLSCSPISGHRSVSWYQQTPGQGLQFLFEYFSETQRNKGNFPGRFSGRQFSNSRSEMNVSTLELGDSALYLCASSTGSRGSETQYFGPGTRLLVL.

This rearrangement joins TRBV11-2 to TRBJ2-4; a possible D gene is TRBD2 (6 bases). This CDR3 is 17 amino acids long. With 5 bases removed from V and 0 bases from J, the gap between germline ends came to 17 bases. CDR1 and CDR2 from the germline V gene are SGHAT and FQNNGV. The CDR3 DNA reads as TGTGCCAGCAGCCCCATTGGGAGGAGAGTAGCCAAAAACATTCAGTACTTC. Encoded protein: CASSPIGRRVAKNIQYF.

This chain connects TRBV30 to TRBJ1-2, with D unresolved. The CDR3 has 13 residues. The germline V and J ends were trimmed by 2 bases and 1 base, with 8 bases remaining between them. Germline-derived CDR1 and CDR2 are GTSNPN and SVGIG (reference sequence). The chain's CDR3 is CAWSIQVNYGYTF. The CDR3 DNA sequence: TGTGCCTGGAGTATACAAGTTAACTATGGCTACACCTTC.

The CDR3 DNA sequence: TGCGCCAGCAGCTTGTCAGGGGGCGCGTCATCGGGTAACTATGGCTACACCTTC. Its translation is CASSLSGGASSGNYGYTF. This sequence joins TRBV5-1 and TRBJ1-2, with 8 bases that match TRBD1. The CDR3 totals 18 residues. Trimming at V came to 1 base and at J to 1 base, leaving 12 bases not matched to a gene. Per germline, CDR1 SGHRS and CDR2 YFSETQ.

This chain joins TRBV5-6 and TRBJ2-1; D is uncertain. V was shortened by 1 base and J by 3 bases, with 8 bases between the two germline ends. The CDR3 extends over 14 amino acids. Germline assignment: CDR1 SGHDT and CDR2 YYEEEE. The CDR3 protein is CASSLRGSYNEQFF. The CDR3 nucleotides read TGTGCCAGCAGCTTGAGAGGCAGCTACAATGAGCAGTTCTTC. Complete variable domain (other parts from reference TRBV5-6 and TRBJ2-1): DAGVTQSPTHLIKTRGQQVTLRCSPKSGHDTVSWYQQALGQGPQFIFQYYEEEERQRGNFPDRFSGHQFPNYSSELNVNALLLGDSALYLCASSLRGSYNEQFFGPGTRLTVL.

The chain employs TRBV19 and TRBJ2-3, with 9 bases aligning to TRBD1. The junction had 7 bases not matched to a gene; V was cut back by 5 bases and J by 4 bases. Germline CDR1 LNHDA, CDR2 SQIVND (reference sequence). This CDR3 region has 15 residues. The CDR3 bases are TGTGCCAGTAGTCTCCGGGACAGGGACGCAGATACGCAGTATTTT. Its protein product is CASSLRDRDADTQYF.

The J gene is TRBJ1-1, the V gene TRBV24-1, with D possibly being TRBD1 (6 bases). The CDR3 is 13 amino acids. Per germline, CDR1 KGHDR and CDR2 SFDVKD. Trimming took off 5 bases at V and 4 bases at J, with 10 bases between the two ends. CDR3 bases: TGTGCCACCAGTGGGACAGCCGGCACTGAAGCTTTCTTT. Amino acid sequence: CATSGTAGTEAFF.

The genes are TRBV9 and TRBJ2-1, with 10 positions matching TRBD2. Germline values: CDR1 SGDLS, CDR2 YYNGEE. CDR3 length: 18 residues. Trimming took 3 bases from V and 0 from J; bases not matched to a gene: 9. CDR3 in amino acids: CASSADGLAGVSYNEQFF. The CDR3 region has the DNA TGTGCCAGCAGCGCCGATGGGCTAGCGGGAGTCTCCTACAATGAGCAGTTCTTC.

The gene calls are TRBV10-3 and TRBJ2-3; D not resolved. There are 15 residues in the CDR3. Trimming shortened V by 1 base and J by 2 bases, and 10 bases separated the two germline ends. Per the germline V gene, CDR1 is ENHRY and CDR2 is SYGVKD. The CDR3 nucleotides read TGTGCCATCAGTGAGTACCCGCTAGACACAGATACGCAGTATTTT. Amino acids: CAISEYPLDTDTQYF.

This clone has just one count. The rearrangement links TRBV19 to TRBJ2-1; the match to TRBD2 covers 9 bases. The length of the CDR3 is 14 residues. Germline lookup yields CDR1 LNHDA and CDR2 SQIVND (reference sequence). V was pared by 5 bases and J by 1 base, with 0 bases of the junction left unmatched. Here the CDR3 reads CASSGLASYNEQFF. The CDR3 bases are TGTGCCAGTAGTGGACTAGCGTCCTACAATGAGCAGTTCTTC.

The chain employs TRBV29-1 and TRBJ1-2; no definite D call. CDR3 length: 11 residues. The germline V gene has CDR1 SQVTM and CDR2 ANQGSEA. V shed 7 bases and J shed 8 bases, with 14 bases lying between them. The CDR3 nucleotides are TGCAGCGCCGATGGAGGGAGGGGCTACACCTTC. It is translated as CSADGGRGYTF.

The V gene is TRBV10-1, the J gene TRBJ2-5, with D perhaps TRBD1 (6 bases). This CDR3 contains 13 residues. The germline CDR1 and CDR2 sequences are WNHNN and SYGVQD (reference sequence). The germline V and J ends were trimmed by 9 bases and 5 bases, with 16 bases remaining between them. This CDR3 is CARWMGASETQYF. Written as DNA, the CDR3 is TGCGCCAGATGGATGGGGGCCTCCGAGACCCAGTACTTC.

The CDR3 DNA sequence: TGTGCCAGTTCCTCATCAGGGGTTGGGACCTACGAGCAGTACTTC. Its translation is CASSSSGVGTYEQYF. The chain is built from TRBV19 and TRBJ2-7; maybe TRBD1 (6 bases). CDR3 length: 15 amino acids. The germline V and J ends were trimmed by 8 bases and 2 bases, with 19 bases remaining between them. Per germline, CDR1 LNHDA and CDR2 SQIVND (reference sequence).

The rearrangement links TRBV25-1 to TRBJ1-1; tentative D call: TRBD1 (5 bases). The germline V and J ends were trimmed by 1 base and 1 base, with 10 bases remaining between them. This CDR3 has 15 residues. Per the germline V gene, CDR1 is MGHDK and CDR2 is SYGVNS. Written as DNA, the CDR3 is TGTGCCAGCAGTGAATGGGGTACAGGGAACACTGAAGCTTTCTTT. Protein sequence: CASSEWGTGNTEAFF.

The chain couples TRBV5-8 to TRBJ1-2; D unresolved. The CDR3 has 14 amino acids. Trimming shortened V by 0 bases and J by 4 bases, and 10 bases separated the two germline ends. Looked up from germline, CDR1 is SGHTS and CDR2 is YDEGEE. This CDR3 is CASSLESGGYGYTF. The CDR3 DNA sequence: TGTGCCAGCAGCTTGGAATCAGGTGGCTATGGCTACACCTTC.

V gene TRBV25-1 combines with J gene TRBJ1-5; D is perhaps TRBD1 (5 bases). There are 15 residues in the CDR3. V was trimmed by 9 bases and J by 1 base, leaving 16 bases between them. Per the germline V gene, CDR1 is MGHDK and CDR2 is SYGVNS. For the CDR3, the DNA is TGTGCCAGTTCGTTTTATAACAGGAGCAATCAGCCCCAGCATTTT. Amino acid sequence: CASSFYNRSNQPQHF.

This clone was counted only a few times. The chain links TRBV5-4 to TRBJ1-2; TRBD1 agrees at 9 bases. Unmatched junction bases numbered 4, after V lost 0 bases and J lost 7 bases. This CDR3 comprises 14 residues. The germline V gene encodes CDR1 SGHNT and CDR2 YYREEE (reference sequence). The CDR3 DNA follows: TGTGCCAGCAGCTTGGAACAGGGGGCGGCTGGCTACACCTTC. Residues: CASSLEQGAAGYTF.